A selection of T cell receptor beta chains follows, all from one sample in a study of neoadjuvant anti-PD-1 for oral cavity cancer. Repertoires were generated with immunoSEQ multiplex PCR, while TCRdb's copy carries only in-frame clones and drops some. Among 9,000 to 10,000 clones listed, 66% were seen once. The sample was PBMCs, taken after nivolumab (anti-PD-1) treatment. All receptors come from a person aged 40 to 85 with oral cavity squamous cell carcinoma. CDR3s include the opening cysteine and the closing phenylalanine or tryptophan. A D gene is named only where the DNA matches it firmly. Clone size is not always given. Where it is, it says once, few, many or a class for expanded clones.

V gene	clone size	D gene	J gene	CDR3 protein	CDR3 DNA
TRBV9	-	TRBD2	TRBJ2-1	CASSDGLASHNEQFF	TGTGCCAGCAGCGATGGACTAGCGTCCCACAATGAGCAGTTCTTC
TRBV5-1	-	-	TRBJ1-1	CASSLDLRGNTEAFF	TGCGCCAGCAGCTTGGATTTGAGGGGAAACACTGAAGCTTTCTTT
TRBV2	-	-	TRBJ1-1	CASRDTLNTEAFF	TGTGCCAGCAGAGACACTCTGAACACTGAAGCTTTCTTT
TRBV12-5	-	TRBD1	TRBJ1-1	CASALRDRDVDTEAFF	TGTGCTAGTGCCCTCCGGGACAGGGACGTTGACACTGAAGCTTTCTTT
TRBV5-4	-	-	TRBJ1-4	CASSYGAGANEKLFF	TGTGCCAGCAGCTACGGAGCCGGGGCTAATGAAAAACTGTTTTTT
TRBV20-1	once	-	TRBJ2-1	CSASEHEQFF	TGCAGTGCTAGTGAACATGAGCAGTTCTTC
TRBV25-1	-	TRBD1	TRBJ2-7	CASSERQGPYEQYF	TGTGCCAGCAGTGAGAGACAGGGACCCTACGAGCAGTACTTC
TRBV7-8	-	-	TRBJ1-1	CASSLSRTTNTEAFF	TGTGCCAGCAGCTTATCGCGGACAACGAACACTGAAGCTTTCTTT
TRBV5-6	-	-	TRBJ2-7	CASSLARRGVSYEQYF	TGTGCCAGCAGCTTGGCGCGCAGGGGGGTATCCTACGAGCAGTACTTC
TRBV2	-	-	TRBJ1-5	CASSRELSNQPQHF	TGTGCCAGCAGCCGGGAGCTTAGCAATCAGCCCCAGCATTTT
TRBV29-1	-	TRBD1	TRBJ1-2	CSAQGAFDGYTF	TGCAGCGCCCAGGGGGCTTTTGATGGCTACACCTTC
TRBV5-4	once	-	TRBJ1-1	CASRKNGGNTEAFF	TGTGCCAGCAGGAAAAACGGGGGGAACACTGAAGCTTTCTTT
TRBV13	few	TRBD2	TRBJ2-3	CASSVSGGVKDTQYF	TGTGCCAGCAGCGTTAGCGGGGGGGTCAAGGATACGCAGTATTTT
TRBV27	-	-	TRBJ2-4	CASSPGRRLAKNIQYF	TGTGCCAGCAGCCCCGGGCGCCGGCTGGCCAAAAACATTCAGTACTTC
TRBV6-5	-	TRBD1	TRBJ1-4	CATRPGGNEKLFF	TGTGCCACAAGGCCAGGGGGTAATGAAAAACTGTTTTTT
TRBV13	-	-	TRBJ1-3	CASSLLSSPSGNTIYF	TGTGCCAGCAGCCTTCTCAGTTCCCCCTCTGGAAACACCATATATTTT
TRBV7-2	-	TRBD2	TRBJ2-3	CASSLEGGGADTQYF	TGTGCCAGCAGCTTAGAAGGCGGGGGGGCAGATACGCAGTATTTT
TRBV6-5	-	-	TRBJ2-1	CASSYSGGAGNEQFF	TGTGCCAGCAGTTACTCCGGGGGCGCAGGTAATGAGCAGTTCTTC
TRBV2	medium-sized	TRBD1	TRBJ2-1	CASKFVPGQGNEQFF	TGTGCCAGCAAATTCGTCCCGGGACAGGGTAATGAGCAGTTCTTC
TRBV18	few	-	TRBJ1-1	CASSPGWDTEAFF	TGTGCCAGCTCACCAGGGTGGGACACTGAAGCTTTCTTT